The 17 T cell receptor beta chains presented below share a single source sample, sequenced in a study of OX40 agonist ivuxolimab in advanced cancers. Profiling relied on immunoSEQ multiplex PCR, and the TCRdb table lists in-frame clones only, not all of them. The repertoire holds some 70,000 clones, with about 91% as singletons. The sequenced sample was CD4+ or CD8+ T cells sorted from blood, obtained in a trial of the OX40 agonist ivuxolimab. The receptors were sampled from an adult with an advanced solid tumor such as melanoma, head and neck, liver or kidney cancer.

This chain uses TRBV18 with TRBJ1-1, with no clear D. Germline V CDR1 and CDR2: KGHSH, LQKENI. CDR3 length: 12 amino acids. Between the trimmed V and J ends, which lost 6 bases and 2 bases, there was a span of 7 bases. CDR3 DNA sequence: TGTGCCAGCTCCCGCACCAACACTGAAGCTTTCTTT. Encoded protein: CASSRTNTEAFF.

DNA for the CDR3: TGTGCCAGCAGTGGAGCTGGGGCTAGCGGGAGTGCAGATACGCAGTATTTT. Its translation is CASSGAGASGSADTQYF. The chain joins TRBV2 to TRBJ2-3, with 10 bases fitting TRBD2. Per germline, CDR1 SNHLY and CDR2 FYNNEI. With V trimmed by 4 bases and J by 4 bases, 11 bases remained unmatched. The CDR3 consists of 17 residues.

This chain uses TRBV28 with TRBJ1-2, with 8 nucleotides matching TRBD1. This CDR3 is 16 amino acids long. CDR1 MDHEN and CDR2 SYDVKM come from the germline V gene. Losses at the gene ends were 3 bases for V and 5 bases for J; bases not matched to a gene: 11. CDR3 bases: TGTGCCAGCAGTTTGGGCTCAGGGGGCGCAGGGTATGGCTACACCTTC. This sequence encodes CASSLGSGGAGYGYTF.

This chain uses TRBV19 with TRBJ2-1; 9 bases map to TRBD1. The CDR3 extends over 13 amino acids. Germline-derived CDR1 and CDR2 are LNHDA and SQIVND (reference sequence). V lost 6 bases to trimming and J lost 8 bases; unmatched junction nucleotides: 5. CDR3: CASRRTGVDEQFF. The CDR3 nucleotides read TGTGCCAGTAGAAGGACAGGGGTGGATGAGCAGTTCTTC.

The rearrangement uses TRBV4-1 and TRBJ2-7, with 9 bases that match TRBD2. V dropped 5 bases and J dropped 3; count of bases not matched to a gene: 8. The CDR3 consists of 15 residues. The germline V gene has CDR1 MGHRA and CDR2 YSYEKL. The DNA of the CDR3 is TGCGCCAGCAGCGGTACCCGCGGGAGGGGCTACGAGCAGTACTTC. This translates into CASSGTRGRGYEQYF.

This chain links TRBV7-8 with TRBJ1-5; 7 nucleotides match TRBD1. This CDR3 comprises 15 residues. Germline V lookup: CDR1 SGHVS, CDR2 FQNEAQ. Trimming removed 5 bases from V and 4 bases from J; junction bases left unmatched: 8. The CDR3, as DNA: TGTGCCAGCAGCACTCAGACAGGGTGGAATCAGCCCCAGCATTTT. Translating it yields CASSTQTGWNQPQHF.

This chain uses TRBV11-2 with TRBJ2-2; weak D call: TRBD2 (6 bases). The CDR3 runs to 14 residues. Germline V gene sequence: CDR1 SGHAT, CDR2 FQNNGV. V lost 5 bases to trimming and J lost 6 bases, with 13 bases between them. Here the CDR3 reads CASSGSSGAGELFF. The CDR3 nucleotides are TGTGCCAGCAGCGGAAGTTCGGGGGCCGGGGAGCTGTTTTTT. The full variable domain, rest sourced from reference TRBV11-2 and TRBJ2-2, is EAGVAQSPRYKIIEKRQSVAFWCNPISGHATLYWYQQILGQGPKLLIQFQNNGVVDDSQLPKDRFSAERLKGVDSTLKIQPAKLEDSAVYLCASSGSSGAGELFFGEGSRLTVL.

Judged by abundance, this clone is medium-sized. Additional DNA sequences in this sample encode the identical CDR3. The chain links TRBV28 to TRBJ2-2; unclear D gene. CDR1 MDHEN and CDR2 SYDVKM come from the germline V gene. CDR3 size: 10 residues. Trimming removed 10 bases from V and 5 bases from J, with 5 bases in between. The DNA for the CDR3 is TGTGCCACCTCAACCGGGGAGCTGTTTTTT. Encoded protein: CATSTGELFF.

The chain joins TRBV9 to TRBJ2-5; D is unclear. The germline V gene has CDR1 SGDLS and CDR2 YYNGEE. Trimming removed 0 bases from V and 4 bases from J, with 4 bases in between. This CDR3 spans 12 amino acids. The CDR3 loop reads CASSVGSETQYF. The DNA of the CDR3 is TGTGCCAGCAGCGTAGGATCAGAGACCCAGTACTTC.

This chain uses TRBV4-1 with TRBJ1-5; a possible D gene is TRBD1 (6 bases). V dropped 0 bases and J dropped 9 bases, with 18 bases sitting between them. The CDR3 covers 16 residues. Germline CDR1 reads MGHRA; CDR2 reads YSYEKL. The CDR3 DNA follows: TGCGCCAGCAGCCAAGAATCGACAGGCGGGTCAGGGCCCCAGCATTTT. Translated: CASSQESTGGSGPQHF.

The V and J genes are TRBV5-4 and TRBJ2-2, with D possibly matching TRBD1 (6 bases). Germline loops: CDR1 SGHNT, CDR2 YYREEE (reference sequence). The CDR3 consists of 15 residues. The germline V and J ends were trimmed by 0 bases and 3 bases, with 9 bases remaining between them. The CDR3 sequence is CASSLGGRYTGELFF. Here the CDR3 DNA reads TGTGCCAGCAGCTTGGGGGGGCGGTACACCGGGGAGCTGTTTTTT.

This clone was detected once. The chain combines TRBV5-1 with TRBJ1-4, with D possibly matching TRBD1 (6 bases). The CDR3 is 12 residues long. Trimming left V 4 bases short and J 12 bases short, with 13 bases between. CDR1 is SGHRS and CDR2 is YFSETQ in the germline V gene. The CDR3 region is CASSVTGMELFF. CDR3 nucleotides: TGCGCCAGCAGCGTTACAGGGATGGAACTGTTTTTT.

The rearrangement joins TRBV5-4 to TRBJ2-5, with 14 bases lining up with TRBD2. The germline CDR1 and CDR2 sequences are SGHNT and YYREEE (reference sequence). This CDR3 is 16 amino acids long. V lost 5 bases, J lost 4 bases, and 7 bases stayed unmatched. The CDR3: CASRRLAGGPLETQYF. In DNA form, the CDR3 reads TGTGCCAGCAGGCGACTAGCGGGAGGGCCTTTAGAGACCCAGTACTTC.

The DNA of the CDR3 is TGTGCCAGCAGTTTCGGTGGGGAGCAGTTCTTC. Protein product: CASSFGGEQFF. This sequence joins TRBV6-5 and TRBJ2-1; D gene unclear. Germline CDR1 is MNHEY and CDR2 is SVGAGI. The V gene lost 4 bases and the J gene lost 10 bases, with 8 bases spanning the gap. This CDR3 has 11 residues.

This chain connects TRBV5-1 to TRBJ2-3; D is undetermined. Trimming cost V 7 bases and J 0 bases, with 15 bases left between them. CDR1 and CDR2 from the germline V gene are SGHRS and YFSETQ. The CDR3 is 15 amino acids. The CDR3 protein is CASVVGRASTDTQYF. The CDR3 DNA sequence: TGCGCCAGCGTGGTTGGTCGAGCTAGCACAGATACGCAGTATTTT.

This rearrangement joins TRBV6-5 to TRBJ2-7; possible D gene TRBD1, 6 bases. The CDR3 length is 12 residues. V lost 4 bases to trimming and J lost 6 bases, with 10 bases between them. Germline CDR1 and CDR2: MNHEY and SVGAGI. The DNA for the CDR3 is TGTGCCAGCAGTTTGACAGGAACCGAGCAGTACTTC. This translates into CASSLTGTEQYF.

This clone showed up just once. The V gene is TRBV7-8, the J gene TRBJ1-2; weak D call: TRBD1 (6 bases). CDR1 and CDR2 (germline): SGHVS, FQNEAQ. The CDR3 loop spans 13 amino acids. Trimming removed 5 bases at V and 7 bases at J, with 14 bases between. The CDR3 coding sequence is TGTGCCAGCAGCATGACAGGAGGAATTGGCTACACCTTC. It codes for CASSMTGGIGYTF.